This T cell receptor beta chain was identified in a study of T cell responses to AZD1222 COVID-19 vaccine. Whole-study findings and limits: Among vaccine-associated CD4 TCRs, coverage spanned spike, with dominance at 160-218 and 743-854. Seropositive at baseline were only a handful of AZD1222 recipients. Researchers took repertoire samples only after the peak T cell response had come. Spike-specific TCR breadth and depth grew following two AZD1222 doses.

Measured with immunoSEQ multiplex PCR; TCRdb has only the in-frame clones, and not every one. The table shows approximately 110,000 clones, with about 85% occurring only once. Worth noting for this clone: Its antigen is still unknown.

The source is an adult in good health. The starting material was peripheral blood, obtained on day 0 of AZD1222 vaccination.

This CDR3 reads CASSFEGWSEAFF. CDR3 bases: TGTGCCAGCAGTTTCGAGGGGTGGTCTGAAGCTTTCTTT. The chain uses TRBV12-3 or TRBV12-4 and TRBJ1-1, with a tentative D call TRBD1 (5 bases). The ends were cut back, 3 bases at V and 6 bases at J, with 11 bases in the middle. The CDR3 consists of 13 residues.